These T cell receptor beta chains were read from a single sample in a study of CD8+ T cells in alopecia areata. Measured with immunoSEQ multiplex PCR; TCRdb has only the in-frame clones, and not every one. The sample has about 220,000 clones; about 57% are singletons. Source: CD4+ T cells sorted from blood, taken at week 4, from a patient treated with tofacitinib. The receptor set was obtained from a human donor with alopecia areata. Both conserved end residues are part of each CDR3. A D gene is named only where the DNA matches it firmly. Clone size is shown for a subset of rows, as once, few, many or a class of expanded clone.

j_call,v_call,d_call,clone_size,cdr3_nt,cdr3_aa
TRBJ2-4,TRBV27,TRBD1,-,TGTGCCAGCAGTTTGGTGAGGGGGCCCAGACAGCCACGAGCCAAAAACATTCAGTACTTC,CASSLVRGPRQPRAKNIQYF
TRBJ2-2,TRBV6-5,-,-,TGTGCCAGCAGTTCTACAGTAACGAACACCGGGGAGCTGTTTTTT,CASSSTVTNTGELFF
TRBJ2-1,TRBV29-1,-,-,TGCAGCGTTGAAGAAACACCAAAGCAGTTCTTC,CSVEETPKQFF
TRBJ2-4,TRBV9,TRBD1,-,TGTGCCAGCAGCGTAGCTCCGGGACAGGGGAACATTCAGTACTTC,CASSVAPGQGNIQYF
TRBJ1-1,TRBV20-1,-,few,TGCAGTGCTAGAGGGCACACTGAAGCTTTCTTT,CSARGHTEAFF
TRBJ2-7,TRBV29-1,-,-,TGCAGCGTTGGCGGCTCCTACGAGCAGTACTTC,CSVGGSYEQYF
TRBJ1-2,TRBV25-1,-,few,TGTGCCAGCCTTCCCCCCGGGGGGGCGGGCTATGGCTACACCTTC,CASLPPGGAGYGYTF
TRBJ2-1,TRBV9,TRBD2,once,TGTGCCAGCAGCGCCGGTGGTGGAGTAGCGGGGGGAACTGAGCAGTTCTTC,CASSAGGGVAGGTEQFF
TRBJ1-5,TRBV6-1,-,-,TGTGCCAGCAGTGAAGTGGGGGGAGCTCAGCCCCAGCATTTT,CASSEVGGAQPQHF
TRBJ2-3,TRBV30,-,once,TGTGCCTGGAGCCGGGGTGGCGGAAGCAGCACAGATACGCAGTATTTT,CAWSRGGGSSTDTQYF